This T cell receptor (beta chain) was documented in a study of cytomegalovirus exposure and HLA in healthy donors. Study-wide findings and caveats: There were a few CMV-associated chains whose specificity for CMV antigens was confirmed in vitro. TCR beta chains numbering 164 were designated cytomegalovirus-associated. For cytomegalovirus status, the classifier reportedly gave diagnoses with high specificity and sensitivity.

The germline gives CDR1 LNHNV, CDR2 YYDKDF (reference sequence). The CDR3 loop spans 14 amino acids. The repertoire was sequenced with immunoSEQ multiplex PCR; TCRdb's copy has only in-frame clones and lacks some. This sample has about 40,000 clones, with roughly 93% found just once. Notes on this clone: Its specificity is unknown. At one end the junction does not follow the germline gene, possibly because of a read error. Distinct nucleotide sequences in the sample also encode this CDR3.

The sample comprised PBMCs. The chain couples TRBV15 to TRBJ1-2, with 7 nucleotides matching TRBD1. The source of this sequence is a woman aged 18 to 35 in good health and CMV-seronegative. This CDR3 is CATSSRGQDDIYTF. The CDR3 bases are TGTGCCACTAGCAGTCGAGGACAGGATGATATCTACACCTTC.